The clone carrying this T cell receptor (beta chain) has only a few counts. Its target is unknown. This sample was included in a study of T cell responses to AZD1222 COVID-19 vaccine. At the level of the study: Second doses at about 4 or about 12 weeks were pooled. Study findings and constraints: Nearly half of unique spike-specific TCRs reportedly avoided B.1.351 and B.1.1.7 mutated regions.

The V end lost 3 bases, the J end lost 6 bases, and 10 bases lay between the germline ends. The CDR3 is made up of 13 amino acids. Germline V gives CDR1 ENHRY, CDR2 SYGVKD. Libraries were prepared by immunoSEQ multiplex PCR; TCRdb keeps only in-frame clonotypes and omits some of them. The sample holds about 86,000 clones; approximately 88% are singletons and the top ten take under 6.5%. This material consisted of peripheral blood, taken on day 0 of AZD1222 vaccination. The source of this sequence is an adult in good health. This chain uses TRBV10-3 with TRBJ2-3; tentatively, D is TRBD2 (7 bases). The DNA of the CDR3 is TGTGCCATCAGTGATCGGGGGGCGGATACGCAGTATTTT. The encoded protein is CAISDRGADTQYF.